This T cell receptor beta chain was profiled in a study of blood T cell repertoires in COVID-19. Study summary: The origin of the acute and convalescent COVID-19 samples was the United States, Italy and Spain.

The CDR3 covers 13 residues. V shed 5 bases and J shed 0 bases, with 8 bases lying between them. TCRdb's table, derived via immunoSEQ multiplex PCR, lists solely in-frame clones and lacks some. The table shows about 220,000 clones, with roughly 80% occurring only once. The source is an older woman with COVID-19, enrolled during active disease. The sample comprised peripheral blood. V usage is TRBV12-3 or TRBV12-4 and J usage is TRBJ2-7; the D gene is possibly TRBD1 (6 bases). CDR3 loop: CASSRTVSYEQYF. For the CDR3, the DNA is TGTGCCAGCAGTCGGACAGTCTCCTACGAGCAGTACTTC.